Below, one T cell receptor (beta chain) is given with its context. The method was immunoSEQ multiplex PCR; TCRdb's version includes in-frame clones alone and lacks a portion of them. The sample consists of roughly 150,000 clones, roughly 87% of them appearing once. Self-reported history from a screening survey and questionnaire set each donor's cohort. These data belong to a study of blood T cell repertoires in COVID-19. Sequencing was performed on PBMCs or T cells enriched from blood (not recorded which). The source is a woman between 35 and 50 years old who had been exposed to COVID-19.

The CDR3, as DNA: TGCAGTGCTAGTAGGCGCCGGGCTAGCGGGATAGAGACCCAGTACTTC. It translates to CSASRRRASGIETQYF. The chain couples TRBV20-1 to TRBJ2-5, with 9 positions matching TRBD2. V shed 3 bases and J 4 bases; nucleotides not matched to a gene: 12. CDR3 length: 16 amino acids. Germline values: CDR1 DFQATT, CDR2 SNEGSKA (reference sequence).